This TCR beta chain emerged from a study of cytomegalovirus exposure and HLA in healthy donors. Overall study findings and caveats: Reports described diagnosis of cytomegalovirus status by the classifier as highly specific and sensitive. As a later analysis showed, a missense DCLRE1C variant was linked to trimming of TCR beta V- and J-genes.

These donors counted as nominally healthy when sampled, but unrecorded immune exposures were likely. Deletions cut 3 bases from V and 4 bases from J, with 9 bases between. Germline V gene sequence: CDR1 MGHDK, CDR2 SYGVNS. The CDR3 has 13 amino acids. Of note for this clone: The antigen is undetermined.

Vbeta (60) and Jbeta (13) primers were used in the PCR. Profiling relied on immunoSEQ multiplex PCR, and the TCRdb table lists in-frame clones only, not all of them. Across 50,000 or so clones, the top ten clones capture approximately 9% of the sample. The sequenced material came from PBMCs. The chain couples TRBV25-1 to TRBJ1-2, with D unresolved. This clonotype originated in a man aged 45-65 years in good health and CMV-seropositive. The CDR3 sequence: CASSEAGLYGYTF. The CDR3 DNA reads as TGTGCCAGCAGTGAGGCGGGTCTCTATGGCTACACCTTC.